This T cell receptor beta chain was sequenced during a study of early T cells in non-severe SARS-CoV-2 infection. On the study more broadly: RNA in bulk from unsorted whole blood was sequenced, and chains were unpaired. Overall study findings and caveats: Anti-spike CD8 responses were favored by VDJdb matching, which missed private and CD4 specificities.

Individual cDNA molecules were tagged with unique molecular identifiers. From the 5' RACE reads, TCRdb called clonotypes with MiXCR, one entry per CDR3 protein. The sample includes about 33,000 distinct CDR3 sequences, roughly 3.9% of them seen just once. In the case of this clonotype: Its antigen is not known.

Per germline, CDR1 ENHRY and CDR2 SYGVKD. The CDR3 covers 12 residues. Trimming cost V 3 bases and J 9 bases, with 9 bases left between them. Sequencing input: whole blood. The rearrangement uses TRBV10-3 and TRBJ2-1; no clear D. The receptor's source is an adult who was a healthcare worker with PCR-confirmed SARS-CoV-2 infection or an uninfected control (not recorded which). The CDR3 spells CAISDKVPEQFF. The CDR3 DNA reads TGTGCCATCAGTGACAAGGTACCTGAGCAGTTCTTC.